The 27 T cell receptor beta chains presented below share a single source sample, sequenced in a study of blood T cell repertoires in COVID-19. Sequencing was performed with immunoSEQ multiplex PCR; in TCRdb, only in-frame clones are kept and a portion is missing. Among fewer than 300,000 clones listed, roughly nine tenths were seen once. The sample comprised peripheral blood. The receptor source for this set is a woman in her thirties with COVID-19, enrolled during active disease.

J is TRBJ2-3 and V is TRBV9, with D possibly TRBD2 on 6 matching bases. CDR3 size: 16 residues. The V gene lost 0 bases and the J gene lost 6 bases, with 17 bases spanning the gap. From germline, CDR1 is SGDLS and CDR2 YYNGEE. The CDR3 nucleotides read TGTGCCAGCAGCGTAGAGCCTTCGGGGGTTATTGATACGCAGTATTTT. Translated: CASSVEPSGVIDTQYF. The variable domain in full, with the rest retrieved from reference TRBV9 and TRBJ2-3, is DSGVTQTPKHLITATGQRVTLRCSPRSGDLSVYWYQQSLDQGLQFLIQYYNGEERAKGNILERFSAQQFPDLHSELNLSSLELGDSALYFCASSVEPSGVIDTQYFGPGTRLTVL.

This chain joins TRBV19 and TRBJ1-2, with 7 positions matching TRBD1. The V gene end was trimmed by 5 bases and the J gene end by 5 bases; junction bases not matched to a gene: 17. Germline CDR1 reads LNHDA; CDR2 reads SQIVND (reference sequence). This CDR3 has 17 amino acids. The CDR3 nucleotides are TGTGCCAGTAGTCCTCCCGGGGGACAGCTACTACCGTATGGCTACACCTTC. The encoded protein is CASSPPGGQLLPYGYTF.

This clone turned up a few times. The V and J genes are TRBV19 and TRBJ1-5, with 10 bases matching TRBD1. Germline loops: CDR1 LNHDA, CDR2 SQIVND (reference sequence). The V segment lost 0 bases and the J segment 5 bases; nucleotides outside the gene matches: 13. The CDR3 is 19 amino acids. CDR3 nucleotides: TGTGCCAGTAGTATAGAACTCCCGGGACAGGGGCTTATTTATCAGCCCCAGCATTTT. Protein product: CASSIELPGQGLIYQPQHF. Supplemented by reference TRBV19 and TRBJ1-5, the full variable domain reads DGGITQSPKYLFRKEGQNVTLSCEQNLNHDAMYWYRQDPGQGLRLIYYSQIVNDFQKGDIAEGYSVSREKKESFPLTVTSAQKNPTAFYLCASSIELPGQGLIYQPQHFGDGTRLSIL.

The chain has TRBV7-3 and TRBJ2-5; 14 nucleotides agree with TRBD2. Losses at the gene ends were 4 bases for V and 3 bases for J; bases not matched to a gene: 4. Germline V lookup: CDR1 SGHTA, CDR2 FQGTGA. This CDR3 spans 16 amino acids. The CDR3 loop reads CASSSSGLAGEETQYF. Written as DNA, the CDR3 is TGTGCCAGCAGCTCTTCGGGACTAGCGGGAGAAGAGACCCAGTACTTC.

This chain links TRBV9 with TRBJ2-1, with a tentative D call TRBD2 (5 bases). Germline CDR1 and CDR2: SGDLS and YYNGEE. The CDR3 is made up of 14 amino acids. V lost 0 bases and J lost 8, with 12 bases in between. CDR3 sequence: CASSVDRGNDEQFF. The CDR3 DNA sequence: TGTGCCAGCAGCGTAGATCGAGGGAATGATGAGCAGTTCTTC. The full variable domain, in which reference TRBV9 and TRBJ2-1 provide the parts outside the CDR3, is DSGVTQTPKHLITATGQRVTLRCSPRSGDLSVYWYQQSLDQGLQFLIQYYNGEERAKGNILERFSAQQFPDLHSELNLSSLELGDSALYFCASSVDRGNDEQFFGPGTRLTVL.

This chain connects TRBV5-1 to TRBJ2-5; D call uncertain. The ends were cut back, 0 bases at V and 5 bases at J, with 5 bases in the middle. Germline V gene lookup returns CDR1 SGHRS and CDR2 YFSETQ. CDR3 length: 12 residues. The DNA of the CDR3 is TGCGCCAGCAGCTTGGCAGCGGAGACCCAGTACTTC. The encoded protein is CASSLAAETQYF.

The rearrangement joins TRBV6-5 to TRBJ2-7; 11 bases fit TRBD2. V lost 6 bases, J lost 0 bases, and 1 base stayed unmatched. This CDR3 spans 14 amino acids. The V gene's germline CDR1 is MNHEY and CDR2 SVGAGI. CDR3 region: CASRTSGSSYEQYF. The CDR3 DNA is TGTGCCAGCAGAACTAGCGGGAGCTCCTACGAGCAGTACTTC.

The chain carries TRBV10-3 and TRBJ2-3; TRBD2 matches at 7 bases. The V and J ends lost 6 bases and 1 base, in that order; junction bases with no gene match: 1. Per germline, CDR1 ENHRY and CDR2 SYGVKD. This CDR3 has 13 residues. The CDR3 sequence: CAISAGGTDTQYF. CDR3 nucleotides: TGTGCCATCAGCGCGGGAGGCACAGATACGCAGTATTTT.

V gene TRBV20-1 combines with J gene TRBJ2-7, with D possibly matching TRBD2 (6 bases). Trimming stripped 6 bases from V and 5 bases from J, with 11 bases between. This CDR3 spans 11 amino acids. Germline V gene lookup returns CDR1 DFQATT and CDR2 SNEGSKA (reference sequence). DNA for the CDR3: TGCAGTGCCCAACCTAGCGACGAGCAGTACTTC. It codes for CSAQPSDEQYF.

This chain connects TRBV5-1 to TRBJ2-7; tentative D call: TRBD1 (6 bases). From germline, CDR1 is SGHRS and CDR2 YFSETQ. The CDR3 is 12 residues long. V lost 0 bases to trimming and J lost 5 bases, with 6 bases between them. This CDR3 is CASSLDRDEQYF. The DNA of the CDR3 is TGCGCCAGCAGCTTGGACAGGGACGAGCAGTACTTC. The entire variable domain, with the rest obtained from reference TRBV5-1 and TRBJ2-7, is as follows: KAGVTQTPRYLIKTRGQQVTLSCSPISGHRSVSWYQQTPGQGLQFLFEYFSETQRNKGNFPGRFSGRQFSNSRSEMNVSTLELGDSALYLCASSLDRDEQYFGPGTRLTVT.

The chain employs TRBV29-1 and TRBJ1-4; D gene unclear. Trimming removed 7 bases from V and 8 bases from J, with 17 bases in between. The length of the CDR3 is 13 residues. Germline CDR1 and CDR2: SQVTM and ANQGSEA. CDR3 bases: TGCAGCGCCCTAAGGCTAGGCGACGAAAAACTGTTTTTT. It encodes CSALRLGDEKLFF.

J is TRBJ1-6 and V is TRBV5-4; TRBD1 matches 10 bases. Trimming removed 4 bases from V and 11 bases from J; junction bases left unmatched: 9. Germline CDR1 and CDR2: SGHNT and YYREEE (reference sequence). The CDR3 loop spans 15 amino acids. The CDR3 here is CASSVMGQGPTPLHF. The CDR3 DNA sequence: TGTGCCAGCAGCGTCATGGGACAGGGGCCAACACCCCTCCACTTT. Looking up the rest from reference TRBV5-4 and TRBJ1-6 gives the full variable domain: ETGVTQSPTHLIKTRGQQVTLRCSSQSGHNTVSWYQQALGQGPQFIFQYYREEENGRGNFPPRFSGLQFPNYSSELNVNALELDDSALYLCASSVMGQGPTPLHFGNGTRLTVT.

This clone was recorded only once. The rearrangement links TRBV5-6 to TRBJ2-3; 11 bases are shared with TRBD1. The junction had 6 bases not matched to a gene; V was cut back by 8 bases and J by 4 bases. The CDR3 runs 14 residues. The V gene's germline CDR1 is SGHDT and CDR2 YYEEEE. CDR3 coding DNA: TGTGCCAGTGTACCGGGACAGGGGGCAGATACGCAGTATTTT. This sequence encodes CASVPGQGADTQYF.

The chain recombines TRBV7-9 with TRBJ1-1; tentative D call: TRBD1 (6 bases). CDR1 is SEHNR and CDR2 is FQNEAQ in the germline V gene (reference sequence). The CDR3 runs 13 residues. Trimming removed 2 bases from V and 10 bases from J, with 14 bases in between. CDR3 DNA sequence: TGTGCCAGCAGCTTAAACAGGGCCCCTGGAGCTTTCTTT. Translation: CASSLNRAPGAFF. The complete variable domain, with remaining parts taken from reference TRBV7-9 and TRBJ1-1, reads DTGVSQNPRHKITKRGQNVTFRCDPISEHNRLYWYRQTLGQGPEFLTYFQNEAQLEKSRLLSDRFSAERPKGSFSTLEIQRTEQGDSAMYLCASSLNRAPGAFFGQGTRLTVV.

CDR3 in amino acids: CASSPAGGPGTQYF. The CDR3 coding sequence is TGTGCCAGCTCACCAGCGGGAGGGCCAGGGACCCAGTACTTC. The chain is built from TRBV18 and TRBJ2-5; 9 bases align to TRBD2. V lost 2 bases to trimming and J lost 7 bases; unmatched junction nucleotides: 5. The CDR3 runs 14 residues. Germline CDR1 and CDR2: KGHSH and LQKENI.

The CDR3, as DNA: TGTGCCAGTAGTTTCCTGGGCGATGAGCAGTTCTTC. Translation: CASSFLGDEQFF. This chain links TRBV19 with TRBJ2-1; no firm D call. CDR3 size: 12 residues. Per germline, CDR1 LNHDA and CDR2 SQIVND (reference sequence). V shed 5 bases and J shed 8 bases, with 10 bases lying between them.

The gene calls are TRBV12-5 and TRBJ1-4, with D possibly TRBD1 on 6 matching bases. The CDR3 covers 16 residues. The V gene lost 4 bases and the J gene lost 3 bases, with 15 bases spanning the gap. Germline-derived CDR1 and CDR2 are LGHNT and FRNRAP. This chain's CDR3 is CASGSGQGQSNEKLFF. The CDR3 bases are TGTGCTAGTGGTTCGGGTCAAGGACAGTCTAATGAAAAACTGTTTTTT. The whole variable domain, filled in from reference TRBV12-5 and TRBJ1-4, reads DARVTQTPRHKVTEMGQEVTMRCQPILGHNTVFWYRQTMMQGLELLAYFRNRAPLDDSGMPKDRFSAEMPDATLATLKIQPSEPRDSAVYFCASGSGQGQSNEKLFFGSGTQLSVL.

The chain links TRBV6-4 to TRBJ1-5, with 8 bases identical to TRBD1. CDR3 length: 16 residues. CDR1 is MRHNA and CDR2 is SNTAGT in the germline V gene. Trimming took 5 bases from V and 4 from J; bases not matched to a gene: 10. CDR3 residues: CASSPDREESNQPQHF. The CDR3 region has the DNA TGTGCCAGCAGTCCGGACAGGGAAGAGTCTAATCAGCCCCAGCATTTT.

This clone occurred a few times. V gene TRBV6-1 combines with J gene TRBJ2-7; 7 bases are a match to TRBD2. Trimming cost V 0 bases and J 0 bases; bases outside gene matches: 2. Germline CDR1 reads MNHNS; CDR2 reads SASEGT. The CDR3 extends over 15 amino acids. This chain's CDR3 is CASSEAGGDSYEQYF. For the CDR3, the DNA is TGTGCCAGCAGTGAAGCGGGAGGGGACTCCTACGAGCAGTACTTC.

This clone has at least ten counts. The chain combines TRBV10-3 with TRBJ2-7; the match to TRBD1 covers 9 bases. The CDR3 loop spans 15 amino acids. From germline, CDR1 is ENHRY and CDR2 SYGVKD. The J segment lost 0 bases and the V segment lost 6 bases, leaving 6 bases of the junction unmatched. The CDR3 DNA sequence: TGTGCCATCAGACGGGACAGGGAAGGCTCCTACGAGCAGTACTTC. It specifies CAIRRDREGSYEQYF.

This clone was counted a single time. The chain combines TRBV2 with TRBJ1-1; 7 bases agree with TRBD1. Germline CDR1 and CDR2: SNHLY and FYNNEI. The CDR3 spans 15 residues. J was trimmed by 0 bases and V by 7 bases; bases with no gene match: 8. CDR3 region: CASTYRTGLNTEAFF. The CDR3 DNA reads TGTGCCAGCACCTATAGGACAGGTCTGAACACTGAAGCTTTCTTT. Combining the CDR3 with reference TRBV2 and TRBJ1-1 gives the whole variable domain EPEVTQTPSHQVTQMGQEVILRCVPISNHLYFYWYRQILGQKVEFLVSFYNNEISEKSEIFDDQFSVERPDGSNFTLKIRSTKLEDSAMYFCASTYRTGLNTEAFFGQGTRLTVV.

The chain recombines TRBV2 with TRBJ2-7; TRBD2 matches 10 bases. The J segment lost 1 base and the V segment lost 6 bases, leaving 6 bases of the junction unmatched. This CDR3 contains 15 residues. The germline V gene encodes CDR1 SNHLY and CDR2 FYNNEI. CDR3 sequence reads: CASRLTSGQSYEQYF. DNA of the CDR3: TGTGCCAGCAGGTTGACTAGCGGGCAATCCTACGAGCAGTACTTC.

This chain connects TRBV19 to TRBJ1-2; no definite D call. Germline lookup yields CDR1 LNHDA and CDR2 SQIVND (reference sequence). The CDR3 runs 14 residues. Between the trimmed V and J ends, which lost 5 bases and 0 bases, there was a span of 10 bases. The CDR3 DNA follows: TGTGCCAGTAGTCGGACTATTCCTAACTATGGCTACACCTTC. Protein product: CASSRTIPNYGYTF.

The CDR3 sequence is CASRKERGQGTDTQYF. In nucleotides, the CDR3 is TGTGCCAGCAGAAAGGAGAGGGGACAGGGGACAGATACGCAGTATTTT. V and J are TRBV7-9 and TRBJ2-3; 10 nucleotides line up with TRBD1. V trimming: 6 bases; J trimming: 3 bases; junction bases outside the gene matches: 9. The CDR3 extends over 16 amino acids. Germline CDR1 SEHNR, CDR2 FQNEAQ (reference sequence).

The chain couples TRBV19 to TRBJ1-2, with D unresolved. The V end was cut by 4 bases, the J end by 6 bases, with 12 bases between. Germline lookup yields CDR1 LNHDA and CDR2 SQIVND (reference sequence). The CDR3 consists of 13 residues. In DNA form, the CDR3 reads TGTGCCAGTAGTACCACCTTAACGGATGGCTACACCTTC. Amino acids: CASSTTLTDGYTF. Full variable domain (remainder filled in from reference TRBV19 and TRBJ1-2): DGGITQSPKYLFRKEGQNVTLSCEQNLNHDAMYWYRQDPGQGLRLIYYSQIVNDFQKGDIAEGYSVSREKKESFPLTVTSAQKNPTAFYLCASSTTLTDGYTFGSGTRLTVV.

The V gene is TRBV5-4, the J gene TRBJ1-2; unclear D gene. Germline V gives CDR1 SGHNT, CDR2 YYREEE (reference sequence). Trimming removed 2 bases at V and 4 bases at J, with 12 bases between. There are 14 residues in the CDR3. This CDR3 reads CASSFTEEVYGYTF. CDR3 nucleotide sequence: TGTGCCAGCAGCTTTACAGAGGAGGTCTATGGCTACACCTTC.

The V and J genes are TRBV6-5 and TRBJ1-5, with a weak D call TRBD1 (6 bases). This CDR3 has 14 residues. Germline CDR1 MNHEY, CDR2 SVGAGI. The germline V and J ends were trimmed by 5 bases and 3 bases, with 11 bases remaining between them. The CDR3 DNA reads TGTGCCAGCAGTCCCGGGACAATCAATCAGCCCCAGCATTTT. Encoded protein: CASSPGTINQPQHF.